This is a list of T cell receptor beta chains from one sample in a study of STAT5B mutations in CD4+ large granular lymphocyte leukemia. The method was immunoSEQ multiplex PCR; TCRdb's version includes in-frame clones alone and lacks a portion of them. The table lists some 40,000 clones, 85% of them singletons, with roughly 1.2% in the top ten. Material: CD4+ T cells from blood buffy coats. These receptors originate from a human donor in good health. CDR3s include the opening cysteine and the closing phenylalanine or tryptophan. Each record gives: J gene, V gene, D gene, clone size, CDR3 protein, CDR3 DNA. The D gene is left open where the match is weak. Size is omitted from some rows. Given values are once, few, many or a class for expanded clones.

j_gene: TRBJ2-7; v_gene: TRBV5-1; d_gene: NA; abundance: NA; CDR3aa: CASSLPGLPYEQYF; CDR3nt: TGCGCCAGCAGCTTGCCGGGGCTCCCCTACGAGCAGTACTTC
j_gene: TRBJ2-7; v_gene: TRBV10-3; d_gene: NA; abundance: NA; CDR3aa: CAISSGTESYEQYF; CDR3nt: TGTGCCATCAGTTCCGGGACCGAGTCCTACGAGCAGTACTTC
j_gene: TRBJ2-5; v_gene: TRBV10-3; d_gene: NA; abundance: once; CDR3aa: CAISTDSQETQYF; CDR3nt: TGTGCCATCAGTACCGACAGCCAAGAGACCCAGTACTTC
j_gene: TRBJ1-3; v_gene: TRBV7-2; d_gene: NA; abundance: NA; CDR3aa: CASSFEAGNTIYF; CDR3nt: TGTGCCAGCAGCTTCGAGGCTGGAAACACCATATATTTT
j_gene: TRBJ2-3; v_gene: TRBV13; d_gene: NA; abundance: once; CDR3aa: CASSLYTGAETDTQYF; CDR3nt: TGTGCCAGCAGCTTATATACGGGAGCGGAGACAGATACGCAGTATTTT
j_gene: TRBJ1-3; v_gene: TRBV7-9; d_gene: NA; abundance: few; CDR3aa: CASSLTQGSGNTIYF; CDR3nt: TGTGCCAGCAGCTTAACACAAGGATCTGGAAACACCATATATTTT
j_gene: TRBJ2-3; v_gene: TRBV5-6; d_gene: NA; abundance: NA; CDR3aa: CASSWSVGSGPSTDTQYF; CDR3nt: TGTGCCAGCAGCTGGAGTGTTGGAAGCGGGCCTAGCACAGATACGCAGTATTTT
j_gene: TRBJ2-2; v_gene: TRBV6-6; d_gene: NA; abundance: NA; CDR3aa: CASSLMGGNTGELFF; CDR3nt: TGTGCCAGCAGTTTAATGGGGGGGAACACCGGGGAGCTGTTTTTT
j_gene: TRBJ2-5; v_gene: TRBV27; d_gene: NA; abundance: NA; CDR3aa: CASSLQARGPQETQYF; CDR3nt: TGTGCCAGCAGCCTCCAGGCGCGGGGCCCCCAAGAGACCCAGTACTTC
j_gene: TRBJ2-1; v_gene: TRBV7-2; d_gene: NA; abundance: NA; CDR3aa: CASSLRTQDEQFF; CDR3nt: TGTGCCAGCAGCTTGAGGACCCAAGATGAGCAGTTCTTC
j_gene: TRBJ2-7; v_gene: TRBV6-1; d_gene: NA; abundance: once; CDR3aa: CASSERLQGSYEQYF; CDR3nt: TGTGCCAGCAGTGAAAGATTGCAGGGCTCCTACGAGCAGTACTTC
j_gene: TRBJ1-2; v_gene: TRBV11-2; d_gene: NA; abundance: NA; CDR3aa: CASSLVDRVVRYGYTF; CDR3nt: TGTGCCAGCAGCTTAGTGGATAGGGTGGTGCGCTATGGCTACACCTTC
j_gene: TRBJ2-6; v_gene: TRBV7-8; d_gene: NA; abundance: NA; CDR3aa: CASTLAGVFWGANVLTF; CDR3nt: TGTGCCAGCACCTTGGCCGGGGTGTTTTGGGGGGCCAACGTCCTGACTTTC
j_gene: TRBJ2-3; v_gene: TRBV11-3; d_gene: TRBD2; abundance: NA; CDR3aa: CASSLDSGPLTDTQYF; CDR3nt: TGTGCCAGCAGCTTAGATAGCGGGCCCTTGACAGATACGCAGTATTTT
j_gene: TRBJ2-1; v_gene: TRBV7-8; d_gene: NA; abundance: NA; CDR3aa: CASSPALSSYNEQFF; CDR3nt: TGTGCCAGCTCTCCAGCGCTGAGCTCCTACAATGAGCAGTTCTTC
j_gene: TRBJ1-1; v_gene: TRBV18; d_gene: NA; abundance: few; CDR3aa: CASSPMSPQGLKGTEAFF; CDR3nt: TGTGCCAGCTCACCAATGTCTCCGCAGGGACTGAAAGGGACTGAAGCTTTCTTT
j_gene: TRBJ2-2; v_gene: TRBV19; d_gene: NA; abundance: NA; CDR3aa: CASRTREGELFF; CDR3nt: TGTGCCAGCCGGACCCGCGAAGGGGAGCTGTTTTTT
j_gene: TRBJ2-3; v_gene: TRBV11-2; d_gene: TRBD1; abundance: NA; CDR3aa: CASSLGQGFSTDTQYF; CDR3nt: TGTGCCAGCAGCTTAGGACAGGGCTTTAGCACAGATACGCAGTATTTT
j_gene: TRBJ1-1; v_gene: TRBV6-5; d_gene: NA; abundance: NA; CDR3aa: CASRDRTALNTEAFF; CDR3nt: TGTGCCAGCAGGGACCGGACAGCCCTGAACACTGAAGCTTTCTTT
j_gene: TRBJ1-6; v_gene: TRBV30; d_gene: NA; abundance: NA; CDR3aa: CAWSVVQGESPLHF; CDR3nt: TGTGCCTGGAGTGTAGTACAGGGAGAGTCACCCCTCCACTTT
j_gene: TRBJ2-1; v_gene: TRBV29-1; d_gene: TRBD2; abundance: NA; CDR3aa: CSFSTGSGRLYEQFF; CDR3nt: TGCAGTTTCTCAACTGGCAGCGGGAGGCTCTATGAGCAGTTCTTC
j_gene: TRBJ1-1; v_gene: TRBV6-5; d_gene: NA; abundance: NA; CDR3aa: CASSARTGDTEAFF; CDR3nt: TGTGCCAGCAGTGCTAGGACGGGGGACACTGAAGCTTTCTTT
j_gene: TRBJ2-1; v_gene: TRBV21-1; d_gene: NA; abundance: NA; CDR3aa: CASSIYRTSGDYNEQFF; CDR3nt: TGTGCCAGCAGCATCTACAGGACTAGCGGGGATTACAATGAGCAGTTCTTC
j_gene: TRBJ2-3; v_gene: TRBV6-6; d_gene: TRBD1; abundance: NA; CDR3aa: CASRVTGAGSDTQYF; CDR3nt: TGTGCCAGCAGAGTGACAGGGGCTGGTTCAGATACGCAGTATTTT
j_gene: TRBJ1-2; v_gene: TRBV19; d_gene: NA; abundance: NA; CDR3aa: CASSIGAGEGYTF; CDR3nt: TGTGCCAGTAGTATAGGAGCAGGGGAAGGCTACACCTTC
j_gene: TRBJ1-6; v_gene: TRBV6-6; d_gene: TRBD1; abundance: NA; CDR3aa: CASRWTGGADSPLHF; CDR3nt: TGTGCCAGCCGTTGGACAGGGGGCGCGGATTCACCCCTCCACTTT
j_gene: TRBJ2-3; v_gene: TRBV30; d_gene: NA; abundance: NA; CDR3aa: CAWSMRRGADTQYF; CDR3nt: TGTGCCTGGAGTATGCGTCGAGGGGCCGATACGCAGTATTTT
j_gene: TRBJ2-5; v_gene: TRBV12-5; d_gene: TRBD1; abundance: NA; CDR3aa: CASGKDREETQYF; CDR3nt: TGTGCTAGTGGCAAAGACAGGGAAGAGACCCAGTACTTC
j_gene: TRBJ1-1; v_gene: TRBV9; d_gene: NA; abundance: NA; CDR3aa: CASSPTGQLNTEAFF; CDR3nt: TGTGCCAGCAGCCCGACCGGACAGTTGAACACTGAAGCTTTCTTT
j_gene: TRBJ2-7; v_gene: TRBV6-1; d_gene: NA; abundance: NA; CDR3aa: CASRDGLLPYEQYF; CDR3nt: TGTGCCAGCAGGGATGGGTTACTTCCCTACGAGCAGTACTTC